A single sample gave rise to the 23 T cell receptor beta chains below, sequenced in a study of technical replicates of blood from several donors. Here immunoSEQ multiplex PCR was the method, and the copy in TCRdb shows in-frame clones only, minus some. Among about 95,000 clones listed, roughly 95% were seen once. The source material was T cells isolated from PBMCs. The receptors derive from a human donor in good health.

V usage is TRBV28 and J usage is TRBJ2-7; 9 nucleotides align to TRBD1. The V and J ends lost 4 bases and 2 bases, in that order; junction bases with no gene match: 3. The CDR3 runs 14 residues. Germline V gives CDR1 MDHEN, CDR2 SYDVKM. This chain's CDR3 is CASSSGQGPYEQYF. CDR3 sequence (DNA): TGTGCCAGCAGTTCGGGACAGGGACCCTACGAGCAGTACTTC.

The chain links TRBV4-2 to TRBJ1-3, with 8 nucleotides matching TRBD1. CDR1 is LGHNA and CDR2 is YNFKEQ in the germline V gene. The CDR3 covers 17 residues. Trimming cost V 3 bases and J 4 bases; bases outside gene matches: 11. This CDR3 is CASSQRADREVGNTIYF. CDR3 DNA sequence: TGTGCCAGCAGCCAGAGGGCGGACAGGGAAGTAGGAAACACCATATATTTT.

This clone was detected only once. The J gene is TRBJ2-7, the V gene TRBV29-1, with D possibly matching TRBD1 (6 bases). The CDR3 runs 11 residues. V lost 7 bases to trimming and J lost 5 bases, with 12 bases between them. Germline lookup yields CDR1 SQVTM and CDR2 ANQGSEA. CDR3 sequence: CSARQADEQYF. The CDR3 DNA follows: TGCAGCGCCCGACAGGCCGACGAGCAGTACTTC.

V is TRBV19 and J is TRBJ2-5; tentative D call: TRBD1 (7 bases). The CDR3 consists of 13 residues. Per germline, CDR1 LNHDA and CDR2 SQIVND (reference sequence). V was cut by 5 bases and J by 5 bases, with 12 bases left in between. CDR3 sequence (DNA): TGTGCCAGTAGTTGGGGGGACAGTGAGACCCAGTACTTC. Protein product: CASSWGDSETQYF.

This sequence joins TRBV9 and TRBJ1-1, with D perhaps matching TRBD1 (5 bases). The V gene lost 4 bases and the J gene lost 3 bases, with 16 bases spanning the gap. Germline values: CDR1 SGDLS, CDR2 YYNGEE. This CDR3 is built from 15 residues. CDR3 residues: CASSPLEQAYTEAFF. DNA for the CDR3: TGTGCCAGCAGCCCCTTGGAACAGGCTTACACTGAAGCTTTCTTT.

V usage is TRBV4-3 and J usage is TRBJ1-4; D is unresolved. Trimming removed 0 bases at V and 7 bases at J, with 9 bases between. The germline gives CDR1 LGHNA, CDR2 YSLEER. This CDR3 is built from 14 residues. Here the CDR3 reads CASSQDTAGEKLFF. CDR3 nucleotides: TGCGCCAGCAGCCAAGATACAGCGGGTGAAAAACTGTTTTTT.

V usage is TRBV11-2 and J usage is TRBJ1-2; perhaps TRBD1 as D (6 bases). Germline V gene data show CDR1 as SGHAT and CDR2 as FQNNGV. Between the trimmed V and J ends, which lost 3 bases and 3 bases, there was a span of 14 bases. CDR3 length equals 15 residues. CDR3 protein: CASSFQGLTDYGYTF. CDR3 coding DNA: TGTGCCAGCAGCTTCCAGGGGTTGACGGACTATGGCTACACCTTC.

The gene calls are TRBV19 and TRBJ1-1, with a weak D call TRBD1 (5 bases). The V end lost 1 base, the J end lost 1 base, and 10 bases lay between the germline ends. Germline CDR1 and CDR2: LNHDA and SQIVND (reference sequence). The CDR3 spans 15 residues. This CDR3 reads CASSIAWQGNTEAFF. The CDR3 DNA reads TGTGCCAGTAGTATAGCTTGGCAGGGGAACACTGAAGCTTTCTTT. Based on the CDR3 plus reference TRBV19 and TRBJ1-1, the full variable domain is DGGITQSPKYLFRKEGQNVTLSCEQNLNHDAMYWYRQDPGQGLRLIYYSQIVNDFQKGDIAEGYSVSREKKESFPLTVTSAQKNPTAFYLCASSIAWQGNTEAFFGQGTRLTVV.

The chain is built from TRBV28 and TRBJ1-5; D uncertain. Trimming removed 8 bases from V and 0 bases from J, with 11 bases in between. This CDR3 spans 14 amino acids. Per the germline V gene, CDR1 is MDHEN and CDR2 is SYDVKM. The CDR3 region has the DNA TGTGCCAGCGGCGGCGAAAATAGCAATCAGCCCCAGCATTTT. Protein product: CASGGENSNQPQHF.

The CDR3 here is CASSAGGQDTYEQYF. DNA for the CDR3: TGTGCCAGCAGCGCAGGGGGACAGGATACCTACGAGCAGTACTTC. The chain is built from TRBV9 and TRBJ2-7; 8 bases match TRBD1. Germline loops: CDR1 SGDLS, CDR2 YYNGEE. This CDR3 spans 15 amino acids. J lost 2 bases, V lost 3 bases, and 7 bases had no gene match.

This clone was found once. V gene TRBV18 combines with J gene TRBJ2-1; tentatively, D is TRBD2 (7 bases). CDR1 is KGHSH, CDR2 LQKENI, per germline. The CDR3 covers 16 residues. The V end was cut by 4 bases, the J end by 1 base, with 14 bases between. This CDR3 reads CASSLAEGGSYNEQFF. The CDR3 region has the DNA TGTGCCAGCTCACTCGCCGAGGGGGGGTCCTACAATGAGCAGTTCTTC.

The chain employs TRBV6-5 and TRBJ2-7; D is unclear. V gave up 0 bases and J gave up 1 base, with 10 bases separating them. CDR3 length: 15 residues. Looked up from germline, CDR1 is MNHEY and CDR2 is SVGAGI. The CDR3 DNA reads as TGTGCCAGCAGTTACTCTATATACAGTTCCTACGAGCAGTACTTC. Its translation: CASSYSIYSSYEQYF.

The CDR3 is CASSNRGLGNEQFF. CDR3 sequence (DNA): TGCGCCAGCAGCAACAGGGGGCTTGGGAATGAGCAGTTCTTC. The J gene is TRBJ2-1, the V gene TRBV5-1, with TRBD1 matching over 9 bases. From germline, CDR1 is SGHRS and CDR2 YFSETQ. The CDR3 length is 14 residues. The trim removed 4 bases at V and 7 bases at J, leaving 6 bases unmatched. Drawing the rest from reference TRBV5-1 and TRBJ2-1, the complete variable domain is KAGVTQTPRYLIKTRGQQVTLSCSPISGHRSVSWYQQTPGQGLQFLFEYFSETQRNKGNFPGRFSGRQFSNSRSEMNVSTLELGDSALYLCASSNRGLGNEQFFGPGTRLTVL.

The V gene is TRBV2, the J gene TRBJ1-2; D not certain. The germline V gene encodes CDR1 SNHLY and CDR2 FYNNEI. This CDR3 region has 13 residues. Trimming removed 5 bases at V and 1 base at J, with 8 bases between. The CDR3 DNA reads TGTGCCAGCAGTAATACTAATAACTATGGCTACACCTTC. Translating it yields CASSNTNNYGYTF.

This clone has a handful of counts. The V gene is TRBV20-1, the J gene TRBJ2-7; D is undetermined. The CDR3 spans 11 residues. V lost 3 bases, J lost 5 bases, and 8 bases lay in between. Germline V CDR1 and CDR2: DFQATT, SNEGSKA (reference sequence). The CDR3 nucleotides read TGCAGTGCTAGTTCCAGCGACGAGCAGTACTTC. It encodes CSASSSDEQYF.

The chain couples TRBV9 to TRBJ2-5; a weak D match, TRBD1 (6 bases). CDR1 is SGDLS and CDR2 is YYNGEE in the germline V gene. Trimming removed 3 bases at V and 4 bases at J, with 13 bases between. CDR3 length: 14 residues. CDR3 sequence reads: CASSGTGLGETQYF. CDR3 nucleotide sequence: TGTGCCAGCAGCGGTACAGGGCTTGGAGAGACCCAGTACTTC.

The rearrangement uses TRBV7-9 and TRBJ2-5; TRBD1 aligns across 8 bases. V lost 5 bases and J lost 2; bases outside the gene matches: 7. CDR3 length: 15 amino acids. Germline V gene lookup returns CDR1 SEHNR and CDR2 FQNEAQ (reference sequence). The CDR3 bases are TGTGCCAGCAGCCCGATGGACAGGGAGCAAGAGACCCAGTACTTC. This codes for CASSPMDREQETQYF. The entire variable domain, with the rest obtained from reference TRBV7-9 and TRBJ2-5, is as follows: DTGVSQNPRHKITKRGQNVTFRCDPISEHNRLYWYRQTLGQGPEFLTYFQNEAQLEKSRLLSDRFSAERPKGSFSTLEIQRTEQGDSAMYLCASSPMDREQETQYFGPGTRLLVL.

The chain is built from TRBV11-2 and TRBJ2-5; D uncertain. Germline CDR1 is SGHAT and CDR2 is FQNNGV. The CDR3 is 11 residues long. V was shortened by 5 bases and J by 3 bases, with 4 bases between the two germline ends. CDR3 DNA sequence: TGTGCCAGCAGCCCAAAAGAGACCCAGTACTTC. It is translated as CASSPKETQYF.

J is TRBJ1-1 and V is TRBV2; the D is unclear. Trimming took off 4 bases at V and 2 bases at J, with 8 bases between the two ends. Germline loops: CDR1 SNHLY, CDR2 FYNNEI. The CDR3 consists of 13 residues. CDR3 in DNA: TGTGCCAGCAGTGTACACAGTAACACTGAAGCTTTCTTT. This encodes CASSVHSNTEAFF.

The chain has TRBV19 and TRBJ1-2; perhaps TRBD1 as D (5 bases). CDR1 and CDR2 (germline): LNHDA, SQIVND (reference sequence). The CDR3 covers 13 residues. V was trimmed by 7 bases and J by 4 bases, leaving 13 bases between them. In DNA form, the CDR3 reads TGTGCCAGTACGCTTAGGGGACTCTATGGCTACACCTTC. It codes for CASTLRGLYGYTF.

The J gene is TRBJ1-2, the V gene TRBV25-1, with 8 bases matching TRBD1. Germline CDR1 MGHDK, CDR2 SYGVNS. The ends lost 8 bases at V and 2 bases at J; junction bases unmatched: 13. The CDR3 length is 16 residues. Here the CDR3 DNA reads TGTGCCAGCCTAACCTTACAGGGGGACGGAAACTATGGCTACACCTTC. The encoded protein is CASLTLQGDGNYGYTF.

This clone was seen a single time. The rearrangement joins TRBV6-1 to TRBJ1-1, with D perhaps TRBD1 (5 bases). The CDR3 sequence is 14 residues long. V lost 3 bases and J 1 base, leaving 9 bases between the germline ends. Germline V CDR1 and CDR2: MNHNS, SASEGT. The CDR3 coding sequence is TGTGCCAGCAGTGACGGACACTCGAACACTGAAGCTTTCTTT. Translated, it gives CASSDGHSNTEAFF.

This clone was seen more than once but under ten times. This chain's CDR3 is CASRYGTSGSSYEQYF. The DNA for the CDR3 is TGTGCCAGCAGGTACGGGACTAGCGGCAGCTCCTACGAGCAGTACTTC. The genes are TRBV6-5 and TRBJ2-7; the match to TRBD2 covers 11 bases. Germline V lookup: CDR1 MNHEY, CDR2 SVGAGI. CDR3 size: 16 residues. V trimming: 6 bases; J trimming: 0 bases; junction bases outside the gene matches: 7.